This T cell receptor beta chain is from a study of yellow fever vaccine responses in identical twins. Overall study results and limits: Twins reportedly showed a vaccine T cell response that seemed partly convergent and partly personalized.

In the case of this clonotype: The antigen is unknown.

TCRdb processed the RT-PCR reads anew with MiXCR; each CDR3 protein has one entry. This repertoire shows around 13,000 distinct CDR3 sequences, roughly four fifths found once; its top ten account for over 1.5%. Germline-derived CDR1 and CDR2 are SQVTM and ANQGSEA. The CDR3 covers 14 residues. Trimming took off 2 bases at V and 3 bases at J, with 14 bases between the two ends. The sequence derives from a woman younger than 35 who received the yellow fever vaccine. V is TRBV29-1 and J is TRBJ2-7, with D possibly being TRBD1 (6 bases). Specimen: T cells from blood (PBMCs), unsorted or a sorted subset (not recorded which), collected before or after yellow fever vaccination (not recorded which). The CDR3, as DNA: TGCAGCGTTGAACAAACAGGGTCCCTCTACGAGCAGTACTTC. It encodes CSVEQTGSLYEQYF.